A single sample gave rise to the 12 T cell receptor beta chains below, sequenced in a study of memory CD4+ T cells and cytomegalovirus serostatus. TCRdb's copy holds only in-frame clones and misses some; the assay was immunoSEQ multiplex PCR. The sample gives some 48,000 clones, around 78% of which show up once; 0.94% is in the top ten. The sort gate was single viable CD3+CD4+CD8-CD45RO+ cells for memory CD4+ T cells. Sequenced input: memory CD4+ T cells from blood. The receptors were sampled from an adult in good health and CMV-seronegative.

The V call is TRBV19, the J call TRBJ1-1, with TRBD1 matching 7 bases. V shed 0 bases and J 1 base; nucleotides not matched to a gene: 8. The CDR3 has 17 amino acids. Germline loops: CDR1 LNHDA, CDR2 SQIVND (reference sequence). The DNA for the CDR3 is TGTGCCAGTAGTATAGACAACAGGGGACAAGCGAACACTGAAGCTTTCTTT. Encoded protein: CASSIDNRGQANTEAFF.

V is TRBV7-2 and J is TRBJ1-1; maybe TRBD1 (6 bases). There are 12 residues in the CDR3. Germline loops: CDR1 SGHTA, CDR2 FQGNSA. V shed 2 bases and J shed 10 bases, with 11 bases lying between them. As DNA, the CDR3 is TGTGCCAGCAGCTTAAGGGCAGGGGCAGCTTTCTTT. Translating gives CASSLRAGAAFF.

This clone was seen just once. The V call is TRBV9, the J call TRBJ1-4; no definite D call. The CDR3 has 14 residues. The germline V and J ends were trimmed by 4 bases and 5 bases, with 12 bases remaining between them. Germline-derived CDR1 and CDR2 are SGDLS and YYNGEE. CDR3 amino acids: CASSLGLLNEKLFF. The CDR3 DNA follows: TGTGCCAGCAGCCTAGGACTGTTGAATGAAAAACTGTTTTTT.

This sequence joins TRBV7-3 and TRBJ2-1; 8 nucleotides line up with TRBD2. Germline CDR1 and CDR2: SGHTA and FQGTGA. This CDR3 has 16 amino acids. V gave up 2 bases and J gave up 2 bases; unmatched junction bases: 5. This chain's CDR3 is CASSLSGRGAYNEQFF. The DNA for the CDR3 is TGTGCCAGCAGCTTATCGGGGCGGGGGGCCTACAATGAGCAGTTCTTC.

The chain employs TRBV19 and TRBJ1-5; 7 bases line up with TRBD1. CDR3 length: 14 residues. Germline CDR1 and CDR2: LNHDA and SQIVND (reference sequence). J lost 4 bases, V lost 5 bases, and 5 bases had no gene match. The CDR3 region is CASSVRQGNQPQHF. The CDR3 nucleotides are TGTGCCAGTAGTGTTAGACAGGGAAATCAGCCCCAGCATTTT. Combining the CDR3 with reference TRBV19 and TRBJ1-5 gives the whole variable domain DGGITQSPKYLFRKEGQNVTLSCEQNLNHDAMYWYRQDPGQGLRLIYYSQIVNDFQKGDIAEGYSVSREKKESFPLTVTSAQKNPTAFYLCASSVRQGNQPQHFGDGTRLSIL.

This clone was detected a few times. The rearrangement links TRBV28 to TRBJ1-4; D gene uncertain. This CDR3 region has 14 residues. Deletions cut 8 bases from V and 10 bases from J, with 20 bases between. CDR1 MDHEN and CDR2 SYDVKM come from the germline V gene. The CDR3 sequence: CASHPGRNRGKLFF. CDR3 nucleotides: TGTGCCAGCCACCCGGGGAGGAATCGAGGAAAACTGTTTTTT.

This clone has just a few counts. The chain employs TRBV5-6 and TRBJ1-5, with a weak D call TRBD1 (5 bases). The ends were cut back, 6 bases at V and 3 bases at J, with 13 bases in the middle. The CDR3 runs 14 residues. The germline CDR1 and CDR2 sequences are SGHDT and YYEEEE. The CDR3 nucleotides are TGTGCCAGCACCCGGGGCAGGAACAATCAGCCCCAGCATTTT. Translated, it gives CASTRGRNNQPQHF.

Written as DNA, the CDR3 is TGTGCCAGCAGCTTAGTAAGCGTATACACCGGGGAGCTGTTTTTT. Translation gives CASSLVSVYTGELFF. The genes are TRBV5-5 and TRBJ2-2, with D unclear. This CDR3 has 15 residues. The V gene lost 2 bases and the J gene lost 3 bases, with 11 bases spanning the gap. Germline V gene data show CDR1 as SGHKS and CDR2 as YYEKEE (reference sequence).

On this clone itself: Sequence at one end of the junction differs from germline and may be a read error. The chain carries TRBV6-6 and TRBJ2-7; no reliable D call. Germline V CDR1 and CDR2: MNHNY, SVGAGI (reference sequence). CDR3 length: 12 residues. The CDR3 sequence: CAGSYAVGKQYF. The CDR3 nucleotides are TGTGCCGGCAGTTATGCGGTAGGGAAACAGTACTTC.

This clone was recorded a few times. This chain connects TRBV29-1 to TRBJ2-3, with no clear D. V was clipped by 4 bases and J by 0 bases, with 8 bases between them. The CDR3 totals 13 residues. Germline V lookup: CDR1 SQVTM, CDR2 ANQGSEA. CDR3 loop: CSVAEPSTDTQYF. The CDR3 coding sequence is TGCAGCGTTGCCGAACCTAGCACAGATACGCAGTATTTT.

The rearrangement joins TRBV7-9 to TRBJ2-3; 9 nucleotides agree with TRBD2. Germline V lookup: CDR1 SEHNR, CDR2 FQNEAQ (reference sequence). J was trimmed by 4 bases and V by 0 bases; bases with no gene match: 2. The CDR3 has 15 residues. The CDR3 loop is CASSLALAGADTQYF. CDR3 nucleotides: TGTGCCAGCAGCTTAGCACTAGCGGGTGCAGATACGCAGTATTTT.

The V and J genes are TRBV5-4 and TRBJ1-2, with D possibly TRBD1 on 5 matching bases. Germline CDR1 SGHNT, CDR2 YYREEE (reference sequence). V lost 5 bases to trimming and J lost 3 bases, with 11 bases between them. The CDR3 length is 13 residues. CDR3 in amino acids: CASRAGTDYGYTF. In nucleotides, the CDR3 is TGTGCCAGCAGAGCCGGGACGGACTATGGCTACACCTTC.